This is a list of T cell receptor beta chains from one sample in a study of glioma-infiltrating T cells after dendritic cell vaccination. Some clones are missing from TCRdb's copy, which holds only in-frame ones; the method was immunoSEQ multiplex PCR. The top ten clones hold about 2.3% of a sample with about 76,000 clones, roughly 87% of them seen once. The specimen comprised blood, sampled after dendritic cell vaccination. These receptors originate from a human donor with glioblastoma. The CDR3 runs from the conserved cysteine through the conserved F or W. The order of the fields is clone size, D gene, V gene, J gene, CDR3 DNA, CDR3 protein. The D gene is left open where the match is weak. Only part of the rows carry a size: once, few, many, or a class if the clone is expanded.

>-|-|TRBV6-5|TRBJ1-1
TGTGCCAGCAGTTCCGAGGTGAACACTGAAGCTTTCTTT
CASSSEVNTEAFF
>once|TRBD1|TRBV4-3|TRBJ1-2
TGCGCCAGCAGCCTGGGACAGAGCTATGGCTACACCTTC
CASSLGQSYGYTF
>-|TRBD2|TRBV5-4|TRBJ2-3
TGTGCCAGCAGCTCCCCGGCTAGCGGGGGGGCGGATACGCAGTATTTT
CASSSPASGGADTQYF
>once|TRBD1|TRBV6-5|TRBJ1-2
TGTGCCAGCAGTTACTCAGCCAGGGGGGCCTATGGCTACACCTTC
CASSYSARGAYGYTF
>-|TRBD2|TRBV2|TRBJ2-2
TGTGCCAGCAGTTCACACTCTAGCGGGGGGCATACCGGGGAGCTGTTTTTT
CASSSHSSGGHTGELFF
>-|TRBD2|TRBV11-2|TRBJ2-7
TGTGCCAGCAGCTCCTCCGGGGGGGCGCGGAACGAGCAGTACTTC
CASSSSGGARNEQYF
>-|TRBD2|TRBV10-3|TRBJ2-3
TGTGCCATCAGTCAGCGGCGGACTAGCGGACTTCAGGGAGATACGCAGTATTTT
CAISQRRTSGLQGDTQYF
>-|TRBD2|TRBV28|TRBJ2-3
TGTGCCAGCAGCTTAAGCGGGGGAAATACGCAGTATTTT
CASSLSGGNTQYF
>-|TRBD1|TRBV19|TRBJ1-3
TGTGCCAGTAGTGTCCGGACAGGGAACTCTGGAAACACCATATATTTT
CASSVRTGNSGNTIYF
>-|-|TRBV7-2|TRBJ2-2
TGTGCCAGCAGCTTAGGGCTGGCCGGGGAGCTGTTTTTT
CASSLGLAGELFF
>-|-|TRBV6-1|TRBJ2-7
TGTGCCAGCAGTGAAGGGAGGAAGGGGGCCTACGAGCAGTACTTC
CASSEGRKGAYEQYF
>-|-|TRBV9|TRBJ1-1
TGTGCCAGCAGCGTAAGCTTTTACACTGAAGCTTTCTTT
CASSVSFYTEAFF